A single sample is the source of the 23 T cell receptor beta chains below, sequenced in a study of cytomegalovirus exposure and HLA in healthy donors. The assay was immunoSEQ multiplex PCR, and TCRdb's table has in-frame clones only and misses some. The repertoire has roughly 150,000 clones, just under 90% of them found once; the top ten carry about 9.3%. Material: PBMCs. The receptors shown here come from a woman aged 18-29 years in good health and CMV-seropositive.

V gene TRBV6-5 combines with J gene TRBJ2-1; 7 positions match TRBD2. The CDR3 totals 14 residues. The germline V gene has CDR1 MNHEY and CDR2 SVGAGI. After removal of 8 bases from V and 4 bases from J, the junction contained 8 bases not matched to a gene. For the CDR3, the DNA is TGTGCCAGCCAACAGCGGGAAAAGTACAATGAGCAGTTCTTC. Translated, it gives CASQQREKYNEQFF.

The rearrangement joins TRBV2 to TRBJ2-1; 10 bases agree with TRBD2. Trimming cost V 6 bases and J 3 bases; bases outside gene matches: 2. In germline, CDR1 is SNHLY, CDR2 FYNNEI. The CDR3 is made up of 14 amino acids. The CDR3 DNA reads as TGTGCCAGCAGGGCTAGCGGGAGCTACAATGAGCAGTTCTTC. It yields the protein CASRASGSYNEQFF.

The CDR3 DNA sequence: TGTGCCATCAGTGAGCCGGTTCGGACTGAAGCTTTCTTT. Protein: CAISEPVRTEAFF. The chain joins TRBV10-3 to TRBJ1-1; D call uncertain. V lost 2 bases and J lost 5, with 9 bases in between. Germline CDR1 is ENHRY and CDR2 is SYGVKD. The CDR3 covers 13 residues.

The V call is TRBV4-2, the J call TRBJ2-3; 7 bases map to TRBD2. The germline V gene has CDR1 LGHNA and CDR2 YNFKEQ. The CDR3 extends over 15 amino acids. Germline trimming cut 1 base from V and 3 bases from J; bases unmatched to any gene: 4. CDR3 sequence (DNA): TGTGCCAGCAGCCAAGGGGGGGGGAGTACAGATACGCAGTATTTT. Encoded protein: CASSQGGGSTDTQYF.

The V call is TRBV20-1, the J call TRBJ1-1, with unresolved D. Germline values: CDR1 DFQATT, CDR2 SNEGSKA (reference sequence). The CDR3 extends over 10 amino acids. Trimming took off 6 bases at V and 6 bases at J, with 8 bases between the two ends. The CDR3 reads CSASFPEAFF. CDR3 bases: TGCAGTGCATCTTTTCCTGAAGCTTTCTTT.

This sequence joins TRBV9 and TRBJ2-7; D call uncertain. In germline, CDR1 is SGDLS, CDR2 YYNGEE. There are 13 residues in the CDR3. The V end lost 3 bases, the J end lost 6 bases, and 13 bases lay between the germline ends. The CDR3 region has the DNA TGTGCCAGCAGCGCCCAGCCAGCAGGCGAGCAGTACTTC. The encoded protein is CASSAQPAGEQYF. Full variable domain (remainder filled in from reference TRBV9 and TRBJ2-7): DSGVTQTPKHLITATGQRVTLRCSPRSGDLSVYWYQQSLDQGLQFLIQYYNGEERAKGNILERFSAQQFPDLHSELNLSSLELGDSALYFCASSAQPAGEQYFGPGTRLTVT.

The CDR3 DNA sequence: TGTGCCAGCAGCTTAGCCGGGAGCAATCAGCCCCAGCATTTT. This gives the protein CASSLAGSNQPQHF. V gene TRBV7-9 combines with J gene TRBJ1-5; the D is unclear. The length of the CDR3 is 14 residues. V shed 0 bases and J shed 1 base, with 4 bases lying between them. From germline, CDR1 is SEHNR and CDR2 FQNEAQ (reference sequence).

The chain couples TRBV5-4 to TRBJ2-5; 7 nucleotides agree with TRBD2. The CDR3 loop spans 15 amino acids. Germline CDR1 SGHNT, CDR2 YYREEE (reference sequence). Trimming cost V 5 bases and J 3 bases; bases outside gene matches: 10. The CDR3 nucleotides are TGTGCCAGCAGGGTAGAGCGGGACGGAAAAGAGACCCAGTACTTC. This encodes CASRVERDGKETQYF.

The rearrangement joins TRBV30 to TRBJ1-5, with D tentatively TRBD1 (6 bases). Germline V gene data show CDR1 as GTSNPN and CDR2 as SVGIG (reference sequence). The CDR3 is 15 residues long. Trimming removed 0 bases at V and 4 bases at J, with 13 bases between. This CDR3 is CAWSVGGPGNQPQHF. In DNA form, the CDR3 reads TGTGCCTGGAGTGTAGGGGGTCCGGGGAATCAGCCCCAGCATTTT.

The gene calls are TRBV19 and TRBJ2-1, with TRBD1 as a possible D gene (6 bases). Germline V gives CDR1 LNHDA, CDR2 SQIVND (reference sequence). The CDR3 covers 14 residues. Trimming took off 3 bases at V and 7 bases at J, with 13 bases between the two ends. The chain's CDR3 is CASSIGTMGNEQFF. Written as DNA, the CDR3 is TGTGCCAGTAGTATCGGGACAATGGGGAATGAGCAGTTCTTC.

V and J are TRBV2 and TRBJ2-6, with 8 positions matching TRBD1. V lost 3 bases and J lost 2; bases outside the gene matches: 0. This CDR3 has 15 residues. The germline CDR1 and CDR2 sequences are SNHLY and FYNNEI. As DNA, the CDR3 is TGTGCCAGCAGTGAGGACAGGGCTGGGGCCAACGTCCTGACTTTC. This translates into CASSEDRAGANVLTF.

The CDR3 DNA reads as TGCAGTGCTAGAGATTTCGACGAGCAGTACTTC. Translated, it gives CSARDFDEQYF. The chain recombines TRBV20-1 with TRBJ2-7; no firm D call. This CDR3 is built from 11 residues. V lost 0 bases and J lost 5, with 5 bases in between. Germline V gene data show CDR1 as DFQATT and CDR2 as SNEGSKA (reference sequence).

The rearrangement links TRBV27 to TRBJ1-2, with D perhaps matching TRBD1 (5 bases). Between the trimmed V and J ends, which lost 2 bases and 0 bases, there was a span of 7 bases. CDR3 length equals 14 residues. Germline values: CDR1 MNHEY, CDR2 SMNVEV (reference sequence). The CDR3: CASSLQGPNYGYTF. CDR3 sequence (DNA): TGTGCCAGCAGTTTACAGGGTCCTAACTATGGCTACACCTTC.

The V gene is TRBV6-5, the J gene TRBJ2-5; 10 nucleotides line up with TRBD2. The germline V gene has CDR1 MNHEY and CDR2 SVGAGI. CDR3 length equals 13 residues. With 11 bases clipped from V and 5 bases from J, the junction kept 8 bases outside the gene matches. The CDR3 region has the DNA TGTGCCTGCAAGCGGGAGGGCTCGGAGACCCAGTACTTC. It encodes CACKREGSETQYF.

This chain uses TRBV5-6 with TRBJ2-2; 8 nucleotides line up with TRBD1. Germline V CDR1 and CDR2: SGHDT, YYEEEE. V lost 4 bases and J lost 3; bases outside the gene matches: 11. The CDR3 contains 17 residues. CDR3 in amino acids: CASSNGPGTGDTGELFF. CDR3 DNA: TGTGCCAGCAGCAACGGCCCCGGGACAGGAGACACCGGGGAGCTGTTTTTT.

CDR3 protein: CAWSGPAREKLFF. The DNA for the CDR3 is TGTGCCTGGAGTGGTCCCGCGAGGGAAAAACTGTTTTTT. The chain employs TRBV30 and TRBJ1-4, with no clear D. Trimming took off 1 base at V and 8 bases at J, with 11 bases between the two ends. The germline V gene encodes CDR1 GTSNPN and CDR2 SVGIG (reference sequence). The CDR3 is made up of 13 amino acids.

V and J are TRBV7-9 and TRBJ2-2; 7 nucleotides agree with TRBD2. V was clipped by 1 base and J by 6 bases; unmatched bases: 8. Germline CDR1 and CDR2: SEHNR and FQNEAQ (reference sequence). This CDR3 spans 16 amino acids. CDR3 in amino acids: CASSLVAGASAGELFF. CDR3 DNA: TGTGCCAGCAGCTTAGTTGCGGGAGCGTCTGCCGGGGAGCTGTTTTTT.

The chain has TRBV18 and TRBJ2-5; D gene uncertain. CDR1 KGHSH and CDR2 LQKENI come from the germline V gene. V lost 0 bases, J lost 5 bases, and 4 bases lay in between. The length of the CDR3 is 12 residues. DNA of the CDR3: TGTGCCAGCTCACCACCCAGGGAGACCCAGTACTTC. Translation: CASSPPRETQYF.

This clone was seen only a few times. The chain carries TRBV10-3 and TRBJ1-2, with a possible D match to TRBD1 (5 bases). The CDR3 is 11 residues long. V was shortened by 10 bases and J by 8 bases, with 14 bases between the two germline ends. The V gene's germline CDR1 is ENHRY and CDR2 SYGVKD. For the CDR3, the DNA is TGTGCCACAGGAGGGGTCGGGGGCTACACCTTC. This sequence encodes CATGGVGGYTF.

The sample holds one count of this clone. The V call is TRBV2, the J call TRBJ2-2; a possible D gene is TRBD2 (6 bases). The CDR3 is 16 amino acids. The germline V gene encodes CDR1 SNHLY and CDR2 FYNNEI. Trimming cost V 4 bases and J 1 base, with 13 bases left between them. The chain's CDR3 is CASSANGGGNTGELFF. CDR3 DNA: TGTGCCAGCAGTGCTAACGGGGGAGGGAACACCGGGGAGCTGTTTTTT.

The chain combines TRBV9 with TRBJ1-5, with 9 bases that match TRBD1. The V gene's germline CDR1 is SGDLS and CDR2 YYNGEE. The CDR3 has 20 amino acids. Trimming cost V 0 bases and J 0 bases; bases outside gene matches: 13. For the CDR3, the DNA is TGTGCCAGCAGCGTAGATTGGGTGGACAGGGGCCCCTATAGCAATCAGCCCCAGCATTTT. This gives the protein CASSVDWVDRGPYSNQPQHF.

The chain uses TRBV19 and TRBJ2-5, with TRBD2 matching over 7 bases. Germline V gene data show CDR1 as LNHDA and CDR2 as SQIVND (reference sequence). The V segment lost 7 bases and the J segment 5 bases; nucleotides outside the gene matches: 7. This CDR3 is 13 amino acids long. DNA for the CDR3: TGTGCCAGTACCAGACTAGCTGGGGAGACCCAGTACTTC. It specifies CASTRLAGETQYF.

The rearrangement joins TRBV7-2 to TRBJ1-2; 7 bases align to TRBD1. CDR1 SGHTA and CDR2 FQGNSA come from the germline V gene. With V trimmed by 1 base and J by 4 bases, 12 bases remained unmatched. The CDR3 runs 17 residues. CDR3 DNA: TGTGCCAGCAGCTTAGAGAGGGGGCCTTCATTAAGCTATGGCTACACCTTC. This sequence encodes CASSLERGPSLSYGYTF.